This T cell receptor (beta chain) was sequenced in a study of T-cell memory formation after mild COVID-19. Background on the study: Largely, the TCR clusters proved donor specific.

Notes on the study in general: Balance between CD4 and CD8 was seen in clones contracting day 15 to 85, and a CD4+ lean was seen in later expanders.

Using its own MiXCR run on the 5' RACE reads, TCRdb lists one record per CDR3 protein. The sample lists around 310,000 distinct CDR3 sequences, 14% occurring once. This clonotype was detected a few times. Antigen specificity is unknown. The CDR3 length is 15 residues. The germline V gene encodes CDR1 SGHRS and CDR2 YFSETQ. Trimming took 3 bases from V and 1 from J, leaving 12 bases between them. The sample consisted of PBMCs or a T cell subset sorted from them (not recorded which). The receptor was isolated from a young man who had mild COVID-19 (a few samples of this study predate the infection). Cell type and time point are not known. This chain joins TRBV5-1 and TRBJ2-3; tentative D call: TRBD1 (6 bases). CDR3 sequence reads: CASSSQGRGTDTQYF. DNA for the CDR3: TGCGCCAGCAGCTCTCAGGGGAGAGGCACAGATACGCAGTATTTT.